This T cell receptor beta chain derives from a study of glioma-infiltrating T cells after dendritic cell vaccination. Study context: Dendritic cells derived from monocytes and pulsed with autologous tumor lysate formed the vaccine.

The primer mix had 60 V beta and 13 J beta primers. Sequencing was performed with immunoSEQ multiplex PCR; in TCRdb, only in-frame clones are kept and a portion is missing. The top ten clones hold around 2% of a sample with tens of thousands of clones, around 90% of them seen once. Time point denoted: after dendritic cell vaccination, including at tumor progression/relapse. The sample here was blood, taken after dendritic cell vaccination. This clonotype was sampled from a human donor with glioblastoma.

The CDR3 here is CASSVVAAGELFF. Written as DNA, the CDR3 is TGTGCCAGCAGCGTAGTTGCGGCCGGGGAGCTGTTTTTT. This chain uses TRBV9 with TRBJ2-2; the D is unclear. This CDR3 contains 13 residues. Trimming shortened V by 0 bases and J by 6 bases, and 6 bases separated the two germline ends. CDR1 and CDR2 (germline): SGDLS, YYNGEE.